The present entry profiles one T cell receptor (beta chain) with its context. The sampling schedule covered blood at baseline, cycle 4 day 1, and cycle 7 day 1. Per the germline V gene, CDR1 is SGHRS and CDR2 is YFSETQ. This CDR3 is built from 14 residues. Trimming pared 0 bases from V and 4 bases from J, leaving 10 bases between. These data are taken from a study of OX40 agonist ivuxolimab in advanced cancers. The repertoire was sequenced with immunoSEQ multiplex PCR; TCRdb's copy has only in-frame clones and lacks some. The profile shows tens of thousands of clones, 85% to 90% of them singletons. The TCR comes from an adult with an advanced solid tumor such as melanoma, head and neck, liver or kidney cancer. This specimen was CD4+ or CD8+ T cells sorted from blood, taken in a trial of the OX40 agonist ivuxolimab. The rearrangement joins TRBV5-1 to TRBJ2-5, with D possibly TRBD2 on 5 matching bases. The CDR3 nucleotides read TGCGCCAGCAGCTTGGAGACTATGGGAGAGACCCAGTACTTC. Amino acids: CASSLETMGETQYF.